The rows below give T cell receptor beta chains drawn from one sample of a study of shared clonotypes between healthy human individuals. Sequenced by immunoSEQ multiplex PCR; TCRdb stores in-frame clones only, minus some. In the table there are fewer than 2.5 million clones, roughly 93% of which are singletons. Sequencing was performed on naive CD4+ T cells from PBMCs. The receptors were gathered from a man between 18 and 29 years old in good health. Some clones in this sample may be carry-over from other donors' samples. Both conserved end residues are part of each CDR3. Each record gives: D gene, J gene, clone size, V gene, CDR3 protein, CDR3 DNA. The D gene is left open where the match is weak. Clone size is given for some rows only: seen once, a few or many times, or a class if the clone is expanded.

d_gene: .
j_gene: TRBJ2-3
abundance: .
v_gene: TRBV6-5
CDR3aa: CASSPRRDTQYF
CDR3nt: TGTGCCAGCAGTCCCCGCCGGGATACGCAGTATTTT

d_gene: .
j_gene: TRBJ1-2
abundance: few
v_gene: TRBV18
CDR3aa: CASSPQGSYYGYTF
CDR3nt: TGTGCCAGCTCACCACAGGGGTCGTACTATGGCTACACCTTC

d_gene: .
j_gene: TRBJ2-7
abundance: .
v_gene: TRBV28
CDR3aa: CASSFWSGRDDSYEQYF
CDR3nt: TGTGCCAGCAGTTTTTGGTCGGGACGGGACGATTCCTACGAGCAGTACTTC

d_gene: TRBD1
j_gene: TRBJ2-7
abundance: .
v_gene: TRBV7-3
CDR3aa: CASSLNRGQGEQYF
CDR3nt: TGTGCCAGCAGCTTAAACAGGGGGCAAGGGGAGCAGTACTTC

d_gene: TRBD1
j_gene: TRBJ2-2
abundance: .
v_gene: TRBV28
CDR3aa: CASRRTGAGELFF
CDR3nt: TGTGCCAGCAGGAGGACAGGGGCCGGGGAGCTGTTTTTT

d_gene: .
j_gene: TRBJ1-5
abundance: .
v_gene: TRBV13
CDR3aa: CASSFYREGDQPQHF
CDR3nt: TGTGCCAGCAGCTTTTACAGGGAGGGAGATCAGCCCCAGCATTTT

d_gene: TRBD2
j_gene: TRBJ2-1
abundance: once
v_gene: TRBV18
CDR3aa: CASSQPGTSVYNEQFF
CDR3nt: TGTGCCAGCTCACAACCCGGGACTAGCGTCTACAATGAGCAGTTCTTC

d_gene: .
j_gene: TRBJ2-7
abundance: .
v_gene: TRBV28
CDR3aa: CASRLTGHPYEQYF
CDR3nt: TGTGCCAGCAGACTCACGGGACACCCATACGAGCAGTACTTC

d_gene: TRBD2
j_gene: TRBJ2-5
abundance: once
v_gene: TRBV6-5
CDR3aa: CASSYGLAETQYF
CDR3nt: TGTGCCAGCAGCTACGGACTAGCGGAGACCCAGTACTTC

d_gene: .
j_gene: TRBJ2-5
abundance: .
v_gene: TRBV5-8
CDR3aa: CASSLVWGLETQYF
CDR3nt: TGTGCCAGCAGCTTGGTTTGGGGACTAGAGACCCAGTACTTC

d_gene: TRBD2
j_gene: TRBJ2-5
abundance: once
v_gene: TRBV5-4
CDR3aa: CASSSWGRGRDEETQYF
CDR3nt: TGTGCCAGCAGCTCGTGGGGCCGCGGGAGGGACGAAGAGACCCAGTACTTC

d_gene: TRBD2
j_gene: TRBJ2-7
abundance: .
v_gene: TRBV10-3
CDR3aa: CAIGLADYEQYF
CDR3nt: TGTGCCATCGGCCTAGCGGACTACGAGCAGTACTTC

d_gene: TRBD1
j_gene: TRBJ1-3
abundance: .
v_gene: TRBV10-2
CDR3aa: CASCAGTGAGNTIYF
CDR3nt: TGCGCCAGCTGCGCCGGGACAGGGGCCGGGAACACCATATATTTT

d_gene: TRBD2
j_gene: TRBJ2-5
abundance: .
v_gene: TRBV7-9
CDR3aa: CATNYPGLAGETQYF
CDR3nt: TGTGCTACCAACTACCCGGGGCTAGCGGGAGAGACCCAGTACTTC

d_gene: .
j_gene: TRBJ1-1
abundance: .
v_gene: TRBV5-4
CDR3aa: CASSSRQAGNTEAFF
CDR3nt: TGTGCCAGCAGCTCAAGACAGGCGGGCAACACTGAAGCTTTCTTT